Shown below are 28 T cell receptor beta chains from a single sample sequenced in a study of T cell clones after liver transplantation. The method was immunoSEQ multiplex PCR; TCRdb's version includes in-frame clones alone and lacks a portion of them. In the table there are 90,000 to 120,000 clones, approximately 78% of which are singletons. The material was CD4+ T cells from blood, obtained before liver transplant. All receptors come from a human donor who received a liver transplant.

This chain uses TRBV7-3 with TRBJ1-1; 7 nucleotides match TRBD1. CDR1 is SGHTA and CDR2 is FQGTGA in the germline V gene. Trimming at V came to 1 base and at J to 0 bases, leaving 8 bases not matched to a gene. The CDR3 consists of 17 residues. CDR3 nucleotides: TGTGCCAGCAGCTTAATTCCCCTGGGACAGTTGAACACTGAAGCTTTCTTT. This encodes CASSLIPLGQLNTEAFF.

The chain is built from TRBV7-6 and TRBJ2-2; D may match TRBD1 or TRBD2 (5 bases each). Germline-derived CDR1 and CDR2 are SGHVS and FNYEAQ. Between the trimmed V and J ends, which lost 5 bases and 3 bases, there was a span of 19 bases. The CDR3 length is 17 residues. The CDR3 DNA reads TGTGCCAGCAGCCCCCGAGGACTCAGGGTAGACACCGGGGAGCTGTTTTTT. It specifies CASSPRGLRVDTGELFF.

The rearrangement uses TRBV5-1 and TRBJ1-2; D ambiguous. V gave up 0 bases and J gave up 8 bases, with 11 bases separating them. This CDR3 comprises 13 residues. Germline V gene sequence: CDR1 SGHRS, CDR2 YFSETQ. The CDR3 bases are TGCGCCAGCAGCTTGGCCGGACCGGGGGGCTACACCTTC. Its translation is CASSLAGPGGYTF.

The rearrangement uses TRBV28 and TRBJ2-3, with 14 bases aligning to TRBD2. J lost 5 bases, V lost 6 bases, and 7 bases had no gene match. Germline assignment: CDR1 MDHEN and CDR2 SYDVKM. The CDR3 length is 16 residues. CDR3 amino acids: CASSPTGLAGVDTQYF. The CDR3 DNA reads TGTGCCAGCAGCCCGACGGGACTAGCGGGAGTAGATACGCAGTATTTT.

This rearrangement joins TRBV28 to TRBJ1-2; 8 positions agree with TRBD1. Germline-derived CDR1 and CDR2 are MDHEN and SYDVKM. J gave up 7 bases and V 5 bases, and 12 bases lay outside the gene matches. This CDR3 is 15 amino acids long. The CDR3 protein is CASSLQTTGAVGYTF. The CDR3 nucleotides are TGTGCCAGCAGTCTCCAAACGACAGGGGCGGTTGGCTACACCTTC.

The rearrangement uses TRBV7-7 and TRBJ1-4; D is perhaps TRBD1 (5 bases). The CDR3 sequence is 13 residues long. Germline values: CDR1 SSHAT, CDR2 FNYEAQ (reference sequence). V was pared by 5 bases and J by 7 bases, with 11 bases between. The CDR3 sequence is CASSPTGGEKLFF. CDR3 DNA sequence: TGTGCCAGCAGCCCCACGGGGGGTGAAAAACTGTTTTTT.

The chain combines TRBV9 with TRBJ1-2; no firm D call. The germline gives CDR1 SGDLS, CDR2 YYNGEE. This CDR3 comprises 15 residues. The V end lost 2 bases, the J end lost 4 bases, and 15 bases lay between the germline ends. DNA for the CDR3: TGTGCCAGCAGCGTTGATCTGTTTGGGGTCTATGGCTACACCTTC. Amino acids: CASSVDLFGVYGYTF.

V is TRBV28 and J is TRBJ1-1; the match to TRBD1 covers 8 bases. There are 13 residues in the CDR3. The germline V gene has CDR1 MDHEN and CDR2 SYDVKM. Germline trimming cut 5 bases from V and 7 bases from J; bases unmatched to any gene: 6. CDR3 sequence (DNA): TGTGCCAGCAGTCGGACAGGGTGGGGTGAAGCTTTCTTT. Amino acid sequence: CASSRTGWGEAFF. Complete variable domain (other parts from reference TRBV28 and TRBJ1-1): DVKVTQSSRYLVKRTGEKVFLECVQDMDHENMFWYRQDPGLGLRLIYFSYDVKMKEKGDIPEGYSVSREKKERFSLILESASTNQTSMYLCASSRTGWGEAFFGQGTRLTVV.

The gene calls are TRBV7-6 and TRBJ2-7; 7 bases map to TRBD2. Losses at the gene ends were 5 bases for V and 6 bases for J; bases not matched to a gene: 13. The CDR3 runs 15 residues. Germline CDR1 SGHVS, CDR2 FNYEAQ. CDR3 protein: CASSPLASVGGEQYF. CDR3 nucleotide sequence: TGTGCCAGCAGCCCACTAGCGTCGGTCGGGGGCGAGCAGTACTTC.

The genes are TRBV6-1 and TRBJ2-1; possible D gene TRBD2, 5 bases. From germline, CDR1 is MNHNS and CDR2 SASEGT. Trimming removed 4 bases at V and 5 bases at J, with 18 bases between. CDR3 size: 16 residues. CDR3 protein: CASSGTRISADNEQFF. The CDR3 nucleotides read TGTGCCAGCAGTGGGACGAGGATTTCAGCGGACAATGAGCAGTTCTTC.

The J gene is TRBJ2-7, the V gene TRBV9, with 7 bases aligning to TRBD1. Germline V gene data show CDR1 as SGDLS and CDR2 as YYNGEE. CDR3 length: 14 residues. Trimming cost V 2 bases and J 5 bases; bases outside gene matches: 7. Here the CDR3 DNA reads TGTGCCAGCAGCGTCTTTGACAGGGATAACGAGCAGTACTTC. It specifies CASSVFDRDNEQYF. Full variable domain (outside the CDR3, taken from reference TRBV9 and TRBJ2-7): DSGVTQTPKHLITATGQRVTLRCSPRSGDLSVYWYQQSLDQGLQFLIQYYNGEERAKGNILERFSAQQFPDLHSELNLSSLELGDSALYFCASSVFDRDNEQYFGPGTRLTVT.

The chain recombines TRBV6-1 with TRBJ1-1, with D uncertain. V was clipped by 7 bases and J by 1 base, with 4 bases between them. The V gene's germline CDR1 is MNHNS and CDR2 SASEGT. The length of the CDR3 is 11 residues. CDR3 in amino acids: CASIKNTEAFF. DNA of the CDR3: TGTGCCAGCATAAAGAACACTGAAGCTTTCTTT.

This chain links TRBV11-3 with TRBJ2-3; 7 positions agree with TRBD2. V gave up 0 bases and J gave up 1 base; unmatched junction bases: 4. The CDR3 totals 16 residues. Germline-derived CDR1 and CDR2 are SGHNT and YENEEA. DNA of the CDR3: TGTGCCAGCAGCTTAGAAAGTGCGGGAGGCACAGATACGCAGTATTTT. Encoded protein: CASSLESAGGTDTQYF.

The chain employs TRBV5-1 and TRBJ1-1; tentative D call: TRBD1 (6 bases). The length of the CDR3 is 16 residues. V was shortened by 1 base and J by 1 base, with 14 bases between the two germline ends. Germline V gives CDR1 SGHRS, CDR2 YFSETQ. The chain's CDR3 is CASSLRGERRNTEAFF. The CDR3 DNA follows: TGCGCCAGCAGCTTGAGGGGGGAAAGGAGGAACACTGAAGCTTTCTTT.

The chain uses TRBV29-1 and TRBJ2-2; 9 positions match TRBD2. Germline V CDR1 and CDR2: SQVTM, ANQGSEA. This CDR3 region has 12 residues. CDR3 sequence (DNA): TGCAGTACCCGCGGGGGGGCCGGGGAGCTGTTTTTT. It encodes CSTRGGAGELFF.

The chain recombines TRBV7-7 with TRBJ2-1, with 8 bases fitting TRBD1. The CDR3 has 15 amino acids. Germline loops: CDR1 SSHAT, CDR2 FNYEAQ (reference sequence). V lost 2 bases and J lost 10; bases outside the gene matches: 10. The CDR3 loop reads CASSLKGQGLGEQFF. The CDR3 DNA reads TGTGCCAGCAGCTTAAAAGGACAGGGCCTGGGGGAGCAGTTCTTC.

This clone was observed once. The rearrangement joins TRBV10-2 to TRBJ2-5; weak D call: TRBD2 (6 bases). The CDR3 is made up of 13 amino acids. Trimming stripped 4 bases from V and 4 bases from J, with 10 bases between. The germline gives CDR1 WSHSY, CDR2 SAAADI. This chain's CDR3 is CASSAMEGETQYF. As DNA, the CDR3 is TGCGCCAGCAGTGCTATGGAGGGAGAGACCCAGTACTTC.

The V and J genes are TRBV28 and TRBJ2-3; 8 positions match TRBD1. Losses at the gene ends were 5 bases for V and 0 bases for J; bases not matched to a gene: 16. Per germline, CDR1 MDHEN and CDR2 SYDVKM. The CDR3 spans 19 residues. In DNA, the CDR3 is TGTGCCAGCAGTCAGATCGAGGAGGTCCAGGGGGCTAGCACAGATACGCAGTATTTT. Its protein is CASSQIEEVQGASTDTQYF.

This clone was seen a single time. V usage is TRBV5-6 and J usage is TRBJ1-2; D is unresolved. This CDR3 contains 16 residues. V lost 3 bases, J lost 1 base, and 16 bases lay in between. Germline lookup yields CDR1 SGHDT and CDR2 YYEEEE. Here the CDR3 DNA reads TGTGCCAGCAGCTGGAGGGCAGCCGTGAGTAACTATGGCTACACCTTC. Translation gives CASSWRAAVSNYGYTF. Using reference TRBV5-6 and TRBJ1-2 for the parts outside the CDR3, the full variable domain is DAGVTQSPTHLIKTRGQQVTLRCSPKSGHDTVSWYQQALGQGPQFIFQYYEEEERQRGNFPDRFSGHQFPNYSSELNVNALLLGDSALYLCASSWRAAVSNYGYTFGSGTRLTVV.

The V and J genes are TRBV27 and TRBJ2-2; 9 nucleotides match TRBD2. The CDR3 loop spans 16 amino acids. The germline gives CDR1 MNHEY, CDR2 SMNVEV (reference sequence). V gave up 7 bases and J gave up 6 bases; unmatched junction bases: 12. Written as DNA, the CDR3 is TGTGCCAGCACCACCCTTGGGCTAGCGGGACCCGGGGAGCTGTTTTTT. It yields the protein CASTTLGLAGPGELFF.

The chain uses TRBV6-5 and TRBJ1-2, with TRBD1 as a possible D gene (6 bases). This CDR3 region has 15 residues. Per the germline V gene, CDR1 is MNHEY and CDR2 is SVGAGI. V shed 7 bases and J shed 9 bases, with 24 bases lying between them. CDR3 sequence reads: CASKVGGTGVGSYTF. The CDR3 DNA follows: TGTGCCAGCAAGGTCGGGGGCACTGGTGTTGGCAGCTACACCTTC.

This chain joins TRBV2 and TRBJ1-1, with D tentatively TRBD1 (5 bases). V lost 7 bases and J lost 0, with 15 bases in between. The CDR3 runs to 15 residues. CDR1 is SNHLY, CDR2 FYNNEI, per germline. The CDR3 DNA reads TGTGCCAGCAAGGGGTCAGCGGGATTGAACACTGAAGCTTTCTTT. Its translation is CASKGSAGLNTEAFF.

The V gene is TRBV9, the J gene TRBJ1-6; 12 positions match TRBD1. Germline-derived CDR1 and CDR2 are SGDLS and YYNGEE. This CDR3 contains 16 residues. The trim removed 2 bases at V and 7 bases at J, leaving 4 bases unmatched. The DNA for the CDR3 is TGTGCCAGCAGCGTGGGACAGGGGGCCGTCAATTCACCCCTCCACTTT. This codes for CASSVGQGAVNSPLHF.

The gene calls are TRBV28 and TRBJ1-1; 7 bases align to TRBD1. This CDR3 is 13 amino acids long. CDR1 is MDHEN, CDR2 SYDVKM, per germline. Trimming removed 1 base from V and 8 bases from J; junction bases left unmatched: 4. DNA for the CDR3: TGTGCCAGCAGTTTATTCGGGACAGAAGAAGCTTTCTTT. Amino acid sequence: CASSLFGTEEAFF.

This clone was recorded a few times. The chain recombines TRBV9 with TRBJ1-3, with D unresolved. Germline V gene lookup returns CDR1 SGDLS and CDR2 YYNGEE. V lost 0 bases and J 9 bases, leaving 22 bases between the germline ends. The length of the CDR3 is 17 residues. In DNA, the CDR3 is TGTGCCAGCAGCGTAGAGCTCGGAGGTTGTCCTCGTGGCACCATATATTTT. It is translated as CASSVELGGCPRGTIYF.

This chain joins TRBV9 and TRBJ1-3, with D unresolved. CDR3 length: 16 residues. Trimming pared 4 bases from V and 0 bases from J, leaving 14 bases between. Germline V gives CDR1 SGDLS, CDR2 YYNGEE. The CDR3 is CASSRREITSGNTIYF. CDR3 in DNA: TGTGCCAGCAGCCGGAGGGAGATTACCTCTGGAAACACCATATATTTT.

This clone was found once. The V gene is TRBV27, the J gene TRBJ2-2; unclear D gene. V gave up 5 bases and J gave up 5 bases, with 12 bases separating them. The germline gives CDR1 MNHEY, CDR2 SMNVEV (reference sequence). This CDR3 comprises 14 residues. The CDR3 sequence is CASSSRLTTGELFF. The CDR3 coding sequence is TGTGCCAGCAGTAGTCGACTGACGACCGGGGAGCTGTTTTTT.

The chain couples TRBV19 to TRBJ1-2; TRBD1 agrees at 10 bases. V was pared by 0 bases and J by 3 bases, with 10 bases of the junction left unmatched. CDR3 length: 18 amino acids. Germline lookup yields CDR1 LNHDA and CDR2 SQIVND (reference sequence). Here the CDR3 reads CASSIDHGGTGAYYGYTF. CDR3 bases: TGTGCCAGTAGTATAGACCACGGTGGGACAGGGGCCTACTATGGCTACACCTTC.